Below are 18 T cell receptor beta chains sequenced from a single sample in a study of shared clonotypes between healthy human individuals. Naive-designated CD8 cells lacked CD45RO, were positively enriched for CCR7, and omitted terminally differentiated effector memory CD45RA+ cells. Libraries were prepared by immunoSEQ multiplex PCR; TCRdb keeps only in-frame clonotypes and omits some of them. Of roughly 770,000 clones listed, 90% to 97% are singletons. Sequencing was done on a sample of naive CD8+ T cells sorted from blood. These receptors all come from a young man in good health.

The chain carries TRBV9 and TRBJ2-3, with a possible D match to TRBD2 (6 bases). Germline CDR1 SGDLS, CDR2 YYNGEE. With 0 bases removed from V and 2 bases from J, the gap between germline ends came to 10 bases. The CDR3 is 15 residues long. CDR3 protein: CASSVGDFYTDTQYF. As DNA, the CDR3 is TGTGCCAGCAGCGTAGGGGACTTCTACACAGATACGCAGTATTTT.

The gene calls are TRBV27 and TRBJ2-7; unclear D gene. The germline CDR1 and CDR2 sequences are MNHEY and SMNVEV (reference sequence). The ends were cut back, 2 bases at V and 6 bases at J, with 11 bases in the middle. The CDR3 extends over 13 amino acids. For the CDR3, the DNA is TGTGCCAGCAGTTTAATGGGCAACAGCGAGCAGTACTTC. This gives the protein CASSLMGNSEQYF.

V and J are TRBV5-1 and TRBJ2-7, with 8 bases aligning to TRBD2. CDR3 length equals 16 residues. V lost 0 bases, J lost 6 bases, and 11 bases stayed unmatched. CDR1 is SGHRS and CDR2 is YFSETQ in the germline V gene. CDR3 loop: CASSLVPTSASIEQYF. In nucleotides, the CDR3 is TGCGCCAGCAGCTTGGTCCCGACTAGCGCGTCGATCGAGCAGTACTTC.

In nucleotides, the CDR3 is TGCAGCGTTGAATTTTCGGACAGGGCTAGCACAGATACGCAGTATTTT. Encoded protein: CSVEFSDRASTDTQYF. The J gene is TRBJ2-3, the V gene TRBV29-1; the match to TRBD1 covers 8 bases. The junction had 7 bases not matched to a gene; V was cut back by 2 bases and J by 0 bases. CDR1 is SQVTM, CDR2 ANQGSEA, per germline. The CDR3 runs to 16 residues.

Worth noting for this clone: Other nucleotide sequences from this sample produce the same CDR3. CDR3: CASSYSTTDTQYF. CDR3 bases: TGTGCCAGCAGTTACTCCACAACAGATACGCAGTATTTT. V gene TRBV6-5 combines with J gene TRBJ2-3, with D hard to call. The CDR3 sequence is 13 residues long. The germline V gene has CDR1 MNHEY and CDR2 SVGAGI. V was shortened by 0 bases and J by 3 bases, with 4 bases between the two germline ends.

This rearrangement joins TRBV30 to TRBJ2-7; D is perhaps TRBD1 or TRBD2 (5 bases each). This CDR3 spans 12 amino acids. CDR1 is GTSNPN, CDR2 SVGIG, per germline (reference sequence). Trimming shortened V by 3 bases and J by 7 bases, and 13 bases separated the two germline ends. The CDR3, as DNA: TGTGCCTGGAGCCCTGGGGGAGAGGAGCAGTACTTC. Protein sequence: CAWSPGGEEQYF.

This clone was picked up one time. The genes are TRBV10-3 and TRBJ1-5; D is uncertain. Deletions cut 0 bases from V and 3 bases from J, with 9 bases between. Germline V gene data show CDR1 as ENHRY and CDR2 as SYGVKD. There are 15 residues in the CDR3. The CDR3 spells CAISESRGPNQPQHF. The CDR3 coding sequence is TGTGCCATCAGTGAGTCTCGGGGTCCCAATCAGCCCCAGCATTTT.

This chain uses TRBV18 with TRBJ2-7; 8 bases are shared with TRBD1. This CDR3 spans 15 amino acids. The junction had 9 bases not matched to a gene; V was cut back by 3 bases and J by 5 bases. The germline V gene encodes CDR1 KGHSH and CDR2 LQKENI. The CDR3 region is CASSPGQGKGDEQYF. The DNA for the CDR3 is TGTGCCAGCTCACCCGGACAGGGTAAAGGTGACGAGCAGTACTTC.

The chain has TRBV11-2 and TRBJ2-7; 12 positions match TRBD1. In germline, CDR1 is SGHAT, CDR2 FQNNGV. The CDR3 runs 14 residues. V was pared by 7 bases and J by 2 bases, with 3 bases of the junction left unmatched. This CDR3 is CASKGQGATYEQYF. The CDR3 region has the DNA TGTGCCAGCAAGGGACAGGGGGCGACCTACGAGCAGTACTTC. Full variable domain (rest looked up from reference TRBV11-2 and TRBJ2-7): EAGVAQSPRYKIIEKRQSVAFWCNPISGHATLYWYQQILGQGPKLLIQFQNNGVVDDSQLPKDRFSAERLKGVDSTLKIQPAKLEDSAVYLCASKGQGATYEQYFGPGTRLTVT.

This CDR3 reads CASSATGTSYEQYF. CDR3 bases: TGTGCCAGCAGCGCGACAGGTACTTCCTACGAGCAGTACTTC. The chain couples TRBV7-9 to TRBJ2-7; weak D call: TRBD1 (6 bases). Germline CDR1 reads SEHNR; CDR2 reads FQNEAQ (reference sequence). Between the trimmed V and J ends, which lost 5 bases and 1 base, there was a span of 12 bases. CDR3 size: 14 residues.

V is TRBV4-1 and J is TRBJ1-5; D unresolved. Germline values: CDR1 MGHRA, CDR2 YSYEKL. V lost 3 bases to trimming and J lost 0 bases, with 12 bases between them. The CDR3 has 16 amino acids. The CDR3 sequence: CASSHGTDYSNQPQHF. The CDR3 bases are TGCGCCAGCAGCCACGGCACAGATTATAGCAATCAGCCCCAGCATTTT.

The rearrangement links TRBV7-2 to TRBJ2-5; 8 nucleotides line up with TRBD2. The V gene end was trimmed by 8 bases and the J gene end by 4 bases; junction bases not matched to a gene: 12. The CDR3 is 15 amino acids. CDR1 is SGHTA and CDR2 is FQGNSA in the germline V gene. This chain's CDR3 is CASQTGTRRGETQYF. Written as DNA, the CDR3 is TGTGCCAGCCAAACCGGGACTAGACGGGGAGAGACCCAGTACTTC.

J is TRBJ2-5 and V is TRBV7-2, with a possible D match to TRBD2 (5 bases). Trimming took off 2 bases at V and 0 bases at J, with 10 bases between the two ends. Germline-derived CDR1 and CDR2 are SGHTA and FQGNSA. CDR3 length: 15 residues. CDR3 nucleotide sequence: TGTGCCAGCAGCTTAACTGGGGAGCACCAAGAGACCCAGTACTTC. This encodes CASSLTGEHQETQYF.

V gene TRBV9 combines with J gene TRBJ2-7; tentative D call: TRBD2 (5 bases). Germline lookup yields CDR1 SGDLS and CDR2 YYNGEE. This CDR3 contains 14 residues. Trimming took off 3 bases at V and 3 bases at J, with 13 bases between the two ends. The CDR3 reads CASSAGGRNYEQYF. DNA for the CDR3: TGTGCCAGCAGCGCGGGCGGGCGGAACTACGAGCAGTACTTC.

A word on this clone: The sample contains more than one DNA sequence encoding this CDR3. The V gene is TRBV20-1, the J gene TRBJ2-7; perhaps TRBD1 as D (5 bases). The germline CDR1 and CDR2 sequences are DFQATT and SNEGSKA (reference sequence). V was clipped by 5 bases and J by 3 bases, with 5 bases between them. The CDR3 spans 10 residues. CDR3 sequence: CSADSYEQYF. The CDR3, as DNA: TGCAGTGCTGACAGCTACGAGCAGTACTTC.

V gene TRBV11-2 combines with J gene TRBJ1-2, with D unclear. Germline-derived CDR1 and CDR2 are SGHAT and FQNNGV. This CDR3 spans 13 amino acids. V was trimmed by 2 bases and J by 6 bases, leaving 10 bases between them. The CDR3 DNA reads TGTGCCAGCAGCTTATCCGGACTTGATGGCTACACCTTC. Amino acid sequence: CASSLSGLDGYTF.

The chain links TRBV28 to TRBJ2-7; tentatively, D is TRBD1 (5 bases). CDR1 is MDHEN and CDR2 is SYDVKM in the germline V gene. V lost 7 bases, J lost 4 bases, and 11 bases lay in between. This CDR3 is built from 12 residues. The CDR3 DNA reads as TGTGCCAGCAATAGGGGCTATTACGAGCAGTACTTC. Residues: CASNRGYYEQYF.

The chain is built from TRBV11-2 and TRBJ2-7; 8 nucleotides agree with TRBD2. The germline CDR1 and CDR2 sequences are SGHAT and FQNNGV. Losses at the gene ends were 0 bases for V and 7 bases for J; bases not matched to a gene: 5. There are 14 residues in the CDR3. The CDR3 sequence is CASSLDPGGVEQYF. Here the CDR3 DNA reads TGTGCCAGCAGCTTAGACCCGGGGGGGGTTGAGCAGTACTTC. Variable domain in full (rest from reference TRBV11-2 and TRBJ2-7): EAGVAQSPRYKIIEKRQSVAFWCNPISGHATLYWYQQILGQGPKLLIQFQNNGVVDDSQLPKDRFSAERLKGVDSTLKIQPAKLEDSAVYLCASSLDPGGVEQYFGPGTRLTVT.